This T cell receptor (beta chain) originates from a study of CD8 T cells in Susac syndrome. TCR beta sequencing covered blood CD8+ and CD4+ T cells. Included as multiple sclerosis controls were treatment-naive patients who had stable or active relapsing-remitting disease. With random hexamers, reverse transcription was performed on 0.5 to 1 ug of RNA. immunoSEQ multiplex PCR amplified TCR beta CDR3 across 54 Vbeta, 13 Jbeta. TCRdb reprocessed the immunoSEQ multiplex PCR reads with MiXCR, giving one entry per CDR3 protein. The sample includes some 160,000 distinct CDR3 sequences, roughly 96% seen only once; the top ten take less than 0.2%. With 6 bases clipped from V and 7 bases from J, the junction kept 4 bases outside the gene matches. This CDR3 has 13 residues.

What was sequenced was CD8+ T cells from PBMCs. The receptor was derived from a human donor with multiple sclerosis. The chain combines TRBV12-3 or TRBV12-4 with TRBJ2-1; 9 nucleotides line up with TRBD1. The CDR3 sequence is CASRGDRDNEQFF. DNA of the CDR3: TGTGCCAGCAGGGGGGACAGGGATAATGAGCAGTTCTTC.